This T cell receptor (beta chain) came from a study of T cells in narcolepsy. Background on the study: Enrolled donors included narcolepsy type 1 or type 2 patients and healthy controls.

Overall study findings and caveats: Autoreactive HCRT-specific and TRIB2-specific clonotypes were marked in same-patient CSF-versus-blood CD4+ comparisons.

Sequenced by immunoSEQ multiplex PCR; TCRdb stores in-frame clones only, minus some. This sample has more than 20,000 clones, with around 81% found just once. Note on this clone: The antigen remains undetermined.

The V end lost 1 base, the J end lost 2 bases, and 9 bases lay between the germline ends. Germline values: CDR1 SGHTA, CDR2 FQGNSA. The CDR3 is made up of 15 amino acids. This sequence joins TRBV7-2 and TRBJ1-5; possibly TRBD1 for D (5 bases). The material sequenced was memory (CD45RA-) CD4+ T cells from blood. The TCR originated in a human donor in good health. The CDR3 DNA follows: TGTGCCAGCAGCTTAGGGAGCAGGGGCAATCAGCCCCAGCATTTT. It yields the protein CASSLGSRGNQPQHF.